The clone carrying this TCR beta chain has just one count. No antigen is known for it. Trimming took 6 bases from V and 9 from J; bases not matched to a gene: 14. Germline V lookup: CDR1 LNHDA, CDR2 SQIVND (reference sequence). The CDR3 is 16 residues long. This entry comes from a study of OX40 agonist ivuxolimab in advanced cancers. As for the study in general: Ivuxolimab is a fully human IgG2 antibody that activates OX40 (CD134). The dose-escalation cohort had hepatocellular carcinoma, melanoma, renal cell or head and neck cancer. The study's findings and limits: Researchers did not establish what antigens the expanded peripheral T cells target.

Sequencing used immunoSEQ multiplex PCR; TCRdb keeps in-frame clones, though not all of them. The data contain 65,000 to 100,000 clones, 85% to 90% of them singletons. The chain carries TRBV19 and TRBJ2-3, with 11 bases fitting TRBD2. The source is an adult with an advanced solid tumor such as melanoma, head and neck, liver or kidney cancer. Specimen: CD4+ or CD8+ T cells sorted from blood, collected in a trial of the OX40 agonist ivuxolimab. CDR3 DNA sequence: TGTGCCAGTAGCAGACGCGGGACTAGCGGTCACACGACGCAGTATTTT. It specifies CASSRRGTSGHTTQYF.